This T cell receptor (beta chain) was identified in a study of cytotoxic CD8 clonotypes in ibrutinib-treated CLL. Overall study results and limits: Sampling times differed between sustained-remission and progressing patients.

The protocol was immunoSEQ multiplex PCR, while the TCRdb copy is restricted to in-frame clones and leaves out a portion. The data contain some 140,000 clones, approximately 80% of them seen just once; the ten biggest clones take up 2.5% to 3.5%. Per germline, CDR1 SGDLS and CDR2 YYNGEE. With 4 bases clipped from V and 4 bases from J, the junction kept 14 bases outside the gene matches. This CDR3 is built from 16 residues. A note on this clone: Its antigen remains unidentified.

The rearrangement uses TRBV9 and TRBJ2-7; 7 bases fit TRBD2. The sample consisted of PBMCs, taken after 24 months of ibrutinib treatment. This sequence originates from a human donor with chronic lymphocytic leukemia. CDR3 in amino acids: CASSPFESGAIYEQYF. For the CDR3, the DNA is TGTGCCAGCAGCCCCTTCGAAAGCGGGGCTATATACGAGCAGTACTTC.